Listed here are 3 T cell receptor beta chains from one sample, sequenced in a study of technical replicates of blood from several donors. The table came from immunoSEQ multiplex PCR; TCRdb's copy has only in-frame clones and leaves some out. The sample lists 45,000 to 60,000 clones, around 95% occurring once. Sequenced input: T cells isolated from PBMCs. These TCRs come from a human donor in good health.

Only one count was recorded for this clone. V usage is TRBV28 and J usage is TRBJ2-7; 14 nucleotides agree with TRBD2. The V gene's germline CDR1 is MDHEN and CDR2 SYDVKM. Unmatched junction bases numbered 16, after V lost 6 bases and J lost 3 bases. The CDR3 spans 19 residues. The CDR3 DNA sequence: TGTGCCAGCAGAGTCGGGACATCGGGACTAGCGGGAGCAATCTACGAGCAGTACTTC. Translated: CASRVGTSGLAGAIYEQYF. Variable domain in full (rest from reference TRBV28 and TRBJ2-7): DVKVTQSSRYLVKRTGEKVFLECVQDMDHENMFWYRQDPGLGLRLIYFSYDVKMKEKGDIPEGYSVSREKKERFSLILESASTNQTSMYLCASRVGTSGLAGAIYEQYFGPGTRLTVT.

The gene calls are TRBV14 and TRBJ1-2; 10 bases are a match to TRBD1. The V gene's germline CDR1 is SGHDN and CDR2 FVKESK. V lost 2 bases and J lost 5; bases outside the gene matches: 17. This CDR3 comprises 19 residues. CDR3 nucleotides: TGTGCCAGCAGCCAACATCCGGGACAGGGGCCCTCCGGAGGGTATGGCTACACCTTC. The encoded protein is CASSQHPGQGPSGGYGYTF.

The rearrangement links TRBV9 to TRBJ1-1; perhaps TRBD1 as D (6 bases). The CDR3 contains 15 residues. Germline V gene sequence: CDR1 SGDLS, CDR2 YYNGEE. The V end lost 4 bases, the J end lost 4 bases, and 17 bases lay between the germline ends. The CDR3 region has the DNA TGTGCCAGCAGCCAAGGTACAGGGCCGGCCACTGAAGCTTTCTTT. It is translated as CASSQGTGPATEAFF.